This TCR beta chain was documented in a study of technical replicates of blood from a few donors (dated by TCRdb to the late 2010s). Turning to this clone: The antigen this receptor binds is unknown. It has no much larger one-base neighbor in the sample; base qualities were not kept.

The method behind the library was the immunoSEQ multiplex PCR assay. TCRdb re-hosts the immuneACCESS table, in-frame sequences only. Its copies lack some clones; in the studies checked, an unresolved V gene accounts for under half of them, and the cause for the rest is not known. The sample table contains some 70,000 clones; only one count was recorded for around 95% of them. The ten largest clones add up to about 0.22% of the sample. V loses 6 bases of germline sequence and J loses 4 bases, and the interval between the two ends is 7 bases. The CDR3 runs 11 amino acids, cysteine and phenylalanine included. Kept here is only the CDR3 DNA, which spans 33 bases and is read in frame from base 1. Reading the germline V gene gives CDR1 MDHEN and CDR2 SYDVKM.

The sequence joins TRBV28 to TRBJ2-7, with the D gene call left open. The sequence was collected from a human donor in good health. Sequenced input: T cells isolated from PBMCs. The base sequence is TGTGCCAGCAGCCCTAGGTACGAGCAGTACTTC. Its translation reads: CASSPRYEQYF.